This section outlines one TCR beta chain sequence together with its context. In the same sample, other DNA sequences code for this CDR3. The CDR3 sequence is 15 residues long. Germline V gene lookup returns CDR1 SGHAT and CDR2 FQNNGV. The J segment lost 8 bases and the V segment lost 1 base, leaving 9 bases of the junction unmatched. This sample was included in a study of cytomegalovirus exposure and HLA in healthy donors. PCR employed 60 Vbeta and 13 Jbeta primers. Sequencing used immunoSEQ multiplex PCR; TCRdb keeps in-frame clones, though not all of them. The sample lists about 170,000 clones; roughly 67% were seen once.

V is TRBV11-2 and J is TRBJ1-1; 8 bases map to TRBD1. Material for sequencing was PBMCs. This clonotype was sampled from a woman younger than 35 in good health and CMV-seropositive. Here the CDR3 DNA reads TGTGCCAGCAGCTTAGGCGCAGGGGGCGCATCAGAAGCTTTCTTT. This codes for CASSLGAGGASEAFF. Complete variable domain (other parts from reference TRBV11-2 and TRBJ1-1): EAGVAQSPRYKIIEKRQSVAFWCNPISGHATLYWYQQILGQGPKLLIQFQNNGVVDDSQLPKDRFSAERLKGVDSTLKIQPAKLEDSAVYLCASSLGAGGASEAFFGQGTRLTVV.